This passage covers 16 T cell receptor beta chains from one sample sequenced in a study of CD8 T cells in ankylosing spondylitis. TCRdb passed the 5' RACE reads through MiXCR, listing each CDR3 protein once. The repertoire holds hundreds of thousands of distinct CDR3 sequences, with about 19% as singletons. The sequenced material came from blood, either unsorted or a sorted T cell fraction (not recorded which). These receptors all come from a male donor with ankylosing spondylitis or in good health (not recorded which).

The V gene is TRBV12-3 or TRBV12-4, the J gene TRBJ2-2; TRBD1 agrees at 9 bases. The CDR3 covers 16 residues. The V gene end was trimmed by 2 bases and the J gene end by 7 bases; junction bases not matched to a gene: 8. Here the CDR3 DNA reads TGTGCCAGCAGTTTATCCTTTGACAGGGGGGGCGGGGAGCTGTTTTTT. Encoded protein: CASSLSFDRGGGELFF.

This clonotype occurred a few times. The chain has TRBV24-1 and TRBJ2-1, with TRBD2 identical over 8 bases. The germline V gene has CDR1 KGHDR and CDR2 SFDVKD. Trimming took 5 bases from V and 2 from J; bases not matched to a gene: 7. The CDR3 contains 16 residues. The CDR3 coding sequence is TGTGCCACCAGTGGCGTTAGCGGGGCCACCTACAATGAGCAGTTCTTC. Translated: CATSGVSGATYNEQFF.

This clonotype was seen a handful of times. The gene calls are TRBV6-2 or TRBV6-3 and TRBJ2-1; 8 bases map to TRBD2. Germline V CDR1 and CDR2: MNHEY, SVGEGT. Unmatched junction bases numbered 3, after V lost 2 bases and J lost 3 bases. The CDR3 covers 15 residues. For the CDR3, the DNA is TGTGCCAGCAGTTACCTGAGCGGGAGCTACAATGAGCAGTTCTTC. Its translation: CASSYLSGSYNEQFF.

The sample holds a few counts of this clonotype. The V call is TRBV19, the J call TRBJ2-2; 12 bases align to TRBD1. V lost 6 bases to trimming and J lost 7 bases; unmatched junction nucleotides: 6. The germline V gene has CDR1 LNHDA and CDR2 SQIVND (reference sequence). The CDR3 sequence is 15 residues long. CDR3 coding DNA: TGTGCCAGTAGGTCCGGGACAGGGGGCGTCGGGGAGCTGTTTTTT. Protein sequence: CASRSGTGGVGELFF. Based on the CDR3 plus reference TRBV19 and TRBJ2-2, the full variable domain is DGGITQSPKYLFRKEGQNVTLSCEQNLNHDAMYWYRQDPGQGLRLIYYSQIVNDFQKGDIAEGYSVSREKKESFPLTVTSAQKNPTAFYLCASRSGTGGVGELFFGEGSRLTVL.

The chain is built from TRBV7-2 and TRBJ2-5, with 10 bases identical to TRBD2. The germline gives CDR1 SGHTA, CDR2 FQGNSA. This CDR3 spans 17 amino acids. J lost 3 bases, V lost 4 bases, and 11 bases had no gene match. The CDR3 sequence is CASSYQFGLAEKETQYF. The CDR3 region has the DNA TGTGCCAGCAGCTACCAATTCGGACTAGCGGAAAAAGAGACCCAGTACTTC.

The chain employs TRBV2 and TRBJ1-5, with TRBD1 matching 8 bases. Germline CDR1 SNHLY, CDR2 FYNNEI. This CDR3 is 13 amino acids long. After removal of 9 bases from V and 7 bases from J, the junction contained 8 bases not matched to a gene. Here the CDR3 reads CASTDRVKQPQHF. DNA of the CDR3: TGTGCCAGTACGGACAGGGTAAAGCAGCCCCAGCATTTT.

This clonotype occurred many times. The chain couples TRBV5-1 to TRBJ2-1; 10 bases line up with TRBD2. This CDR3 region has 16 residues. Per germline, CDR1 SGHRS and CDR2 YFSETQ. Trimming cost V 4 bases and J 0 bases; bases outside gene matches: 4. The CDR3, as DNA: TGCGCCAGCAGCCTTTTAGCGGGGGGCTCCTACAATGAGCAGTTCTTC. Translating it yields CASSLLAGGSYNEQFF.

This clonotype was observed at least ten times. The V and J genes are TRBV5-1 and TRBJ1-1; 12 bases agree with TRBD1. Germline V CDR1 and CDR2: SGHRS, YFSETQ. The CDR3 contains 17 residues. V shed 4 bases, J shed 4 bases, and the junction held 11 bases outside the gene matches. In DNA, the CDR3 is TGCGCCAGCAGCAAATCCGGGACAGGGGGCGAGGGCACTGAAGCTTTCTTT. It specifies CASSKSGTGGEGTEAFF. The full variable domain, with the rest looked up from reference TRBV5-1 and TRBJ1-1, is KAGVTQTPRYLIKTRGQQVTLSCSPISGHRSVSWYQQTPGQGLQFLFEYFSETQRNKGNFPGRFSGRQFSNSRSEMNVSTLELGDSALYLCASSKSGTGGEGTEAFFGQGTRLTVV.

The chain has TRBV15 and TRBJ2-3; D possibly corresponds to TRBD2 (5 bases). The CDR3 spans 15 residues. V was clipped by 8 bases and J by 3 bases, with 18 bases between them. The germline gives CDR1 LNHNV, CDR2 YYDKDF (reference sequence). DNA for the CDR3: TGTGCCACCGGTTCCCTTCGGGATAGTACAGATACGCAGTATTTT. Protein sequence: CATGSLRDSTDTQYF. Together with reference TRBV15 and TRBJ2-3, the CDR3 gives the full variable domain: DAMVIQNPRYQVTQFGKPVTLSCSQTLNHNVMYWYQQKSSQAPKLLFHYYDKDFNNEADTPDNFQSRRPNTSFCFLDIRSPGLGDTAMYLCATGSLRDSTDTQYFGPGTRLTVL.

The table lists this clonotype with a few counts. As DNA, the CDR3 is TGTGCCAGCAGCTTAGTGGAACGAACAGATACGCAGTATTTT. Its translation: CASSLVERTDTQYF. This chain joins TRBV5-6 and TRBJ2-3; D unclear. Deletions cut 2 bases from V and 3 bases from J, with 10 bases between. This CDR3 comprises 14 residues. Per germline, CDR1 SGHDT and CDR2 YYEEEE.

The chain uses TRBV5-1 and TRBJ2-2; a weak D match, TRBD1 (5 bases). Germline CDR1 reads SGHRS; CDR2 reads YFSETQ. The CDR3 has 15 residues. V was trimmed by 4 bases and J by 1 base, leaving 11 bases between them. CDR3 sequence (DNA): TGCGCCAGCAGCATCGACAGTCGGAACACCGGGGAGCTGTTTTTT. It codes for CASSIDSRNTGELFF.

The CDR3 is CAWSAQNTGELFF. CDR3 nucleotides: TGTGCCTGGAGTGCACAAAACACCGGGGAGCTGTTTTTT. The V and J genes are TRBV30 and TRBJ2-2; D uncertain. The germline V gene encodes CDR1 GTSNPN and CDR2 SVGIG (reference sequence). The V and J ends lost 1 base and 2 bases respectively, with 5 bases between them. The CDR3 consists of 13 residues. The whole variable domain, filled in from reference TRBV30 and TRBJ2-2, reads SQTIHQWPATLVQPVGSPLSLECTVEGTSNPNLYWYRQAAGRGLQLLFYSVGIGQISSEVPQNLSASRPQDRQFILSSKKLLLSDSGFYLCAWSAQNTGELFFGEGSRLTVL.

V and J are TRBV2 and TRBJ1-1; D uncertain. V lost 3 bases and J lost 2, with 13 bases in between. CDR3 length: 15 residues. Germline loops: CDR1 SNHLY, CDR2 FYNNEI. This CDR3 is CASSDRQDRNTEAFF. In nucleotides, the CDR3 is TGTGCCAGCAGTGATCGGCAGGACCGAAACACTGAAGCTTTCTTT. The complete variable domain, with remaining parts taken from reference TRBV2 and TRBJ1-1, reads EPEVTQTPSHQVTQMGQEVILRCVPISNHLYFYWYRQILGQKVEFLVSFYNNEISEKSEIFDDQFSVERPDGSNFTLKIRSTKLEDSAMYFCASSDRQDRNTEAFFGQGTRLTVV.

The rearrangement uses TRBV12-3 or TRBV12-4 and TRBJ1-1, with TRBD1 identical over 8 bases. The CDR3 is made up of 14 amino acids. Losses at the gene ends were 5 bases for V and 5 bases for J; bases not matched to a gene: 7. CDR3 bases: TGTGCCAGCAGTGGGAGGACAGGGAGTACTGAAGCTTTCTTT. Translation: CASSGRTGSTEAFF.

The chain couples TRBV9 to TRBJ2-1; the match to TRBD2 covers 7 bases. This CDR3 contains 16 residues. V gave up 3 bases and J gave up 0 bases; unmatched junction bases: 6. Germline CDR1 SGDLS, CDR2 YYNGEE. The CDR3 here is CASSARLAGSYNEQFF. In DNA, the CDR3 is TGTGCCAGCAGCGCCCGACTAGCAGGCTCCTACAATGAGCAGTTCTTC. The full variable domain, completed using reference TRBV9 and TRBJ2-1, is DSGVTQTPKHLITATGQRVTLRCSPRSGDLSVYWYQQSLDQGLQFLIQYYNGEERAKGNILERFSAQQFPDLHSELNLSSLELGDSALYFCASSARLAGSYNEQFFGPGTRLTVL.

This clonotype was seen repeatedly, ten times or more. This chain uses TRBV15 with TRBJ2-3; 8 bases match TRBD1. The V segment lost 3 bases and the J segment 4 bases; nucleotides outside the gene matches: 12. CDR3 length equals 17 residues. Germline V CDR1 and CDR2: LNHNV, YYDKDF (reference sequence). CDR3 nucleotides: TGTGCCACCAGCAGCATGCAGGGGGCCGAAGGGGCAGATACGCAGTATTTT. It yields the protein CATSSMQGAEGADTQYF. The full variable domain, completed using reference TRBV15 and TRBJ2-3, is DAMVIQNPRYQVTQFGKPVTLSCSQTLNHNVMYWYQQKSSQAPKLLFHYYDKDFNNEADTPDNFQSRRPNTSFCFLDIRSPGLGDTAMYLCATSSMQGAEGADTQYFGPGTRLTVL.